What follows describes a single TCR beta chain. Germline assignment: CDR1 SGHNT and CDR2 YYREEE (reference sequence). This CDR3 has 13 residues. V lost 7 bases, J lost 1 base, and 11 bases lay in between. The entry originates in a study of control samples from healthy donors and cancer patients. Sequenced by immunoSEQ multiplex PCR; TCRdb stores in-frame clones only, minus some. The repertoire has 100,000 to 150,000 clones, more than 90% of them found once; the top ten carry around 5.4%. This chain connects TRBV5-4 to TRBJ2-5; D is undetermined. Sequencing input: blood. The source of this sequence is a young man in good health. The DNA of the CDR3 is TGTGCCAGCTCCGGACGTGGCCAAGAGACCCAGTACTTC. This codes for CASSGRGQETQYF.